The 3 T cell receptor beta chains below come from one sample, sequenced in a study of human thymus T cells. Clones were read by immunoSEQ multiplex PCR, and TCRdb kept only the in-frame ones, dropping some. This table holds about 78,000 clones, 96% found once. Thymus tissue for the work was resected from patients undergoing corrective heart surgery. Sequencing input: thymus tissue. These receptors originate from a boy younger than two with a congenital heart defect but otherwise immunologically healthy.

The chain couples TRBV4-3 to TRBJ2-3; TRBD1 aligns across 11 bases. The V gene's germline CDR1 is LGHNA and CDR2 YSLEER. The CDR3 totals 16 residues. V lost 4 bases to trimming and J lost 4 bases; unmatched junction nucleotides: 7. CDR3 region: CASSPRTGGLADTQYF. The CDR3 bases are TGCGCCAGCAGCCCCCGGACAGGGGGCTTGGCAGATACGCAGTATTTT.

The chain has TRBV28 and TRBJ2-7; 14 bases align to TRBD2. With V trimmed by 6 bases and J by 5 bases, 18 bases remained unmatched. CDR3 length: 19 residues. Per the germline V gene, CDR1 is MDHEN and CDR2 is SYDVKM. CDR3 in amino acids: CASSRAVGLAGEGWNEQYF. CDR3 coding DNA: TGTGCCAGCAGCCGGGCGGTGGGACTAGCGGGAGAGGGATGGAACGAGCAGTACTTC.

The CDR3 DNA is TGTGCCAGCAGGAGACAGGGGAATAATTCACCCCTCCACTTT. Translating it yields CASRRQGNNSPLHF. V is TRBV6-5 and J is TRBJ1-6; 8 bases match TRBD1. The junction had 3 bases not matched to a gene; V was cut back by 6 bases and J by 5 bases. Germline V gives CDR1 MNHEY, CDR2 SVGAGI. This CDR3 has 14 amino acids.